Below, one TCR beta chain is given with its context. Its antigen is not known. The data were taken from a study of vaccination effects on CD4 cells after COVID-19. Study-level findings and limits: By a late point after vaccination, infection- and vaccine-induced clones had shrunk markedly through clonal contraction. The study enrolled few convalescent patients and sampled no early post-infection timepoints.

V lost 4 bases to trimming and J lost 2 bases; unmatched junction nucleotides: 17. In germline, CDR1 is SGHDT, CDR2 YYEEEE. CDR3 size: 18 residues. Ahead of sequencing, the ViraFEST assay grew antigen-specific CD4+ T cells using viral peptide pools. Culturing for about 9 days preceded CD4+ T cell isolation. Nucleocapsid antibodies were negative in the vaccine recipients, who had never had SARS-CoV-2 infection. Every well got 2 million to 2.5 million PBMC, which were grown with about 10 IU/ml IL-2 and approximately 9.7 ug/ml peptides. Generated by immunoSEQ multiplex PCR, the TCRdb table keeps only in-frame clones and is missing some. This sample carries about 71,000 clones, 65% to 85% of them seen once, and the ten largest clones take roughly 4%.

This clonotype was obtained from a human donor who received a COVID-19 vaccine. The material sequenced was CD4+ T cells from PBMCs cultured with HCoV-OC43 spike peptides, taken before COVID-19 vaccination. The sample's subset: HCoV-OC43 spike overlapping peptide pool stimulation. The genes are TRBV5-6 and TRBJ1-2; the match to TRBD1 covers 7 bases. DNA for the CDR3: TGTGCCAGCAGCCCTGGGCCCCAGGGGGGCGGTGGGAACTATGGCTACACCTTC. As protein: CASSPGPQGGGGNYGYTF. Variable domain in full (rest from reference TRBV5-6 and TRBJ1-2): DAGVTQSPTHLIKTRGQQVTLRCSPKSGHDTVSWYQQALGQGPQFIFQYYEEEERQRGNFPDRFSGHQFPNYSSELNVNALLLGDSALYLCASSPGPQGGGGNYGYTFGSGTRLTVV.